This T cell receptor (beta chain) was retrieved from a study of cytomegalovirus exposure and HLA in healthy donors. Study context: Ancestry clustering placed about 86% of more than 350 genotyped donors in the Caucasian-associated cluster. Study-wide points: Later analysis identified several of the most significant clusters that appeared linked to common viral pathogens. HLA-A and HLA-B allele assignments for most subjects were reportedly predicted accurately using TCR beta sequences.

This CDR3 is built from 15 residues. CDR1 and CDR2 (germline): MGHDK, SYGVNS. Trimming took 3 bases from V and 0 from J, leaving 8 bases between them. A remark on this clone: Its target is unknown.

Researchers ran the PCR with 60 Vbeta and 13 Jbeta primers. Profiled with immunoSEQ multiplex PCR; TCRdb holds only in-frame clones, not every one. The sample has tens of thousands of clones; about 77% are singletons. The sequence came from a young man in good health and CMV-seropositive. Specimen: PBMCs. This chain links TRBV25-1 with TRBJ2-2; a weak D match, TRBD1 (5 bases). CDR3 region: CASSERQSNTGELFF. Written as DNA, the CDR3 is TGTGCCAGCAGTGAGCGACAGTCGAACACCGGGGAGCTGTTTTTT.